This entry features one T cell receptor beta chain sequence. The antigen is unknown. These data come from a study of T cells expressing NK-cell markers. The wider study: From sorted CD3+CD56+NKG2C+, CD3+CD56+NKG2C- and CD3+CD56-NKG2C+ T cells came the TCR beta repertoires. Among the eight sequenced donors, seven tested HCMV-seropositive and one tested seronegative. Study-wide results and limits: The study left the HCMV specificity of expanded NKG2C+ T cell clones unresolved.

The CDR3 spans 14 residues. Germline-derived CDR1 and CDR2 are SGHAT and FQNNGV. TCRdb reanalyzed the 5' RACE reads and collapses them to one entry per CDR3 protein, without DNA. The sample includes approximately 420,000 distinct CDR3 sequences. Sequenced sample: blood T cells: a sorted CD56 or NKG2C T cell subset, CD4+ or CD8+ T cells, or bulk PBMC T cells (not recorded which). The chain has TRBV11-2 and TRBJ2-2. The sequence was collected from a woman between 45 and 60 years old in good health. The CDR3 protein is CASSLMRRPGELFF.